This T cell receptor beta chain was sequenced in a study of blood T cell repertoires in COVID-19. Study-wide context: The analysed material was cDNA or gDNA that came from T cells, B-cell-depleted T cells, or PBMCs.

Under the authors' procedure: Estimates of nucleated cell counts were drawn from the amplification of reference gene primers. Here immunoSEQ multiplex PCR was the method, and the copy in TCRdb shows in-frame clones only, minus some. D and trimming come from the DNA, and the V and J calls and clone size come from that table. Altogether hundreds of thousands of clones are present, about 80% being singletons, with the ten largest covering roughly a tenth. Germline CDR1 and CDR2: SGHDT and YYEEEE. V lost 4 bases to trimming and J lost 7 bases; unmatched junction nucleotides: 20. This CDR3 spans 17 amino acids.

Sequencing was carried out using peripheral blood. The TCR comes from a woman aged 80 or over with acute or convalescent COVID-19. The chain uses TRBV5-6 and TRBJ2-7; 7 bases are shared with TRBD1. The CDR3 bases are TGTGCCAGCAGCCCCCGGGACAGCCGCTTGCGATATGGGGAGCAGTACTTC. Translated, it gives CASSPRDSRLRYGEQYF. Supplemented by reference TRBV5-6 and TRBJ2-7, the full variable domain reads DAGVTQSPTHLIKTRGQQVTLRCSPKSGHDTVSWYQQALGQGPQFIFQYYEEEERQRGNFPDRFSGHQFPNYSSELNVNALLLGDSALYLCASSPRDSRLRYGEQYFGPGTRLTVT.